A selection of T cell receptor beta chains follows, all from one sample in a study of CD8 T cells in Susac syndrome. In TCRdb, the immunoSEQ multiplex PCR reads were re-called with MiXCR into one record per CDR3 protein. The sample contains 200,000 or so distinct CDR3 sequences, 95% of which appear only once. The sequenced sample was CD8+ T cells from PBMCs. The receptors derive from a human donor with Susac syndrome. CDR3s include the opening cysteine and the closing phenylalanine or tryptophan. A D gene is named only where the DNA matches it firmly. Clone size is not always given. Where it is, it says once, few, many or a class for expanded clones.

D gene	J gene	clone size	V gene	CDR3 DNA	CDR3 protein
NA	TRBJ1-1	NA	TRBV4-1	TGCGCCAGCAGCGACGTGAACAGGGACACTGAAGCTTTCTTT	CASSDVNRDTEAFF
NA	TRBJ2-3	NA	TRBV20-1	TGCAGTGCTAGATTTGGGGGGTCGGGTACAGATACGCAGTATTTT	CSARFGGSGTDTQYF
NA	TRBJ1-2	NA	TRBV19	TGTGCCAGTAGTTCATCCGATAACTATGGCTACACCTTC	CASSSSDNYGYTF
NA	TRBJ2-7	NA	TRBV29-1	TGCAGCGTCACAGGGTCGAGCTACGAGCAGTACTTC	CSVTGSSYEQYF
NA	TRBJ2-1	NA	TRBV11-2	TGTGCCAGCAGCTCGGGGACAGAGCAGTTCTTC	CASSSGTEQFF
NA	TRBJ2-2	NA	TRBV9	TGTGCCAGCAGCGTATCTGGCGGGGAGCTGTTTTTT	CASSVSGGELFF
NA	TRBJ2-3	NA	TRBV7-9	TGTGCCAGCAGCCCAGAAAGTATGGGCGGGGGCACAGATACGCAGTATTTT	CASSPESMGGGTDTQYF
TRBD2	TRBJ2-1	NA	TRBV2	TGTGCCAGCAGTTCAGCGGGACTAGACTACAATGAGCAGTTCTTC	CASSSAGLDYNEQFF
NA	TRBJ2-4	NA	TRBV6-1	TGTGCCAGCAGCTCCATAAAACCAGCCAGGGGGGCCTGGAAAAACATTCAGTACTTC	CASSSIKPARGAWKNIQYF
NA	TRBJ1-1	NA	TRBV9	TGTGCCAGCAGCGTAGTAATCGGTGGCTTCTCTGAAGCTTTCTTT	CASSVVIGGFSEAFF
NA	TRBJ2-5	few	TRBV7-9	TGTGCCACAGGCCAAGGAGAGACCCAGTACTTC	CATGQGETQYF
NA	TRBJ1-5	NA	TRBV10-1	TGCGCCAGCAGTGAGTCGGGGGGTCAGCCCCAGCATTTT	CASSESGGQPQHF
NA	TRBJ1-1	NA	TRBV19	TGTGCCAGTAGTATGTGGAGTAGGACTGAAGCTTTCTTT	CASSMWSRTEAFF
TRBD1	TRBJ2-1	NA	TRBV29-1	TGCAGCGTCTTACAGGGGAGTTTCCACAATGAGCAGTTCTTC	CSVLQGSFHNEQFF
NA	TRBJ2-3	NA	TRBV6-5	TGTGCCAGCAGTTACGAAGGGGGTGGTGGGGATACGCAGTATTTT	CASSYEGGGGDTQYF
NA	TRBJ1-2	NA	TRBV10-2	TGCGCCAGCAGGGACAGCTACTATGGCTACACCTTC	CASRDSYYGYTF
NA	TRBJ1-1	NA	TRBV29-1	TGCAGCGTTGAAGGTGGGGATCTCAGTTCGGCTTTCTTT	CSVEGGDLSSAFF
TRBD2	TRBJ2-5	NA	TRBV28	TGTGCCAGCAGTTCTAGCGGGCCGGCCAGGGAGACCCAGTACTTC	CASSSSGPARETQYF
NA	TRBJ1-3	NA	TRBV9	TGTGCCAGCAGCTCGGTGGGGTCCTCTGGAAACACCATATATTTT	CASSSVGSSGNTIYF
TRBD2	TRBJ2-2	NA	TRBV4-1	TGCGCCAGCAGCCAGAGCGGGGGCGCCGGGGAGCTGTTTTTT	CASSQSGGAGELFF
NA	TRBJ1-4	NA	TRBV9	TGTGCCAGCAGCATAGTCGGGGGACCCAATGAAAAACTGTTTTTT	CASSIVGGPNEKLFF
TRBD1	TRBJ1-5	NA	TRBV28	TGTGCCAGCAGCTGGACCGGGACAGGGGATCAGCCCCAGCATTTT	CASSWTGTGDQPQHF
TRBD2	TRBJ2-3	NA	TRBV7-2	TGTGCCAGCAGCTTAGCACTAGCGTCAACTAGCACAGATACGCAGTATTTT	CASSLALASTSTDTQYF
NA	TRBJ2-5	NA	TRBV28	TGTGCCAGCACTCCATCTACAGGAGAAGAGACCCAGTACTTC	CASTPSTGEETQYF
NA	TRBJ1-3	NA	TRBV13	TGTGCCAGCAGCTCCACAGCTGACTCTGGAAACACCATATATTTT	CASSSTADSGNTIYF
NA	TRBJ1-1	NA	TRBV18	TGTGCCAGCTCAGCCTCCAAAGACACTGAAGCTTTCTTT	CASSASKDTEAFF
TRBD1	TRBJ1-5	NA	TRBV10-3	TGTGCCATCACTGACAGGGCCGGTCAGCCCCAGCATTTT	CAITDRAGQPQHF
NA	TRBJ1-5	once	TRBV3-1	TGTGCCAGCAGCCAGGGAAAGTATCAGCCCCAGCATTTT	CASSQGKYQPQHF
NA	TRBJ2-7	once	TRBV13	TGTGCCAGCAGCTTAGGCGTACAGGGCCTCTCCTACGAGCAGTACTTC	CASSLGVQGLSYEQYF
NA	TRBJ1-1	NA	TRBV12-3/TRBV12-4	TGTGCCAGCAGTTTCGGTCCGGAGTTGGGCACTGAAGCTTTCTTT	CASSFGPELGTEAFF